Presented here are 27 T cell receptor beta chains from one specimen sequenced in a study of T cells after yellow fever vaccination (dated by TCRdb to the late 2010s). The treatment or condition label for this specimen denotes: live attenuated yellow fever vaccine strain. The library was generated by 5' RACE. TCRdb names Illumina HiSeq 2500 as the instrument used. The public sequencing data were trimmed at Q25 with fastp and processed into clonotypes with MiXCR by TCRdb, which kept only in-frame beta chains. One record per CDR3 amino acid sequence lists the most common genes and DNA. The sample table contains about 63,000 distinct CDR3 sequences; only one count was recorded for approximately 7% of them. Less than 40% of the sample is held by the ten biggest clonotypes. The material sequenced was CD8+ T cells sorted from PBMCs, taken 15 days after the yellow fever booster vaccination. The receptor set was obtained from a man aged 25 to 45 who received the YFV17D yellow fever vaccine.

This clonotype was detected many times. The genes are TRBV12-3 or TRBV12-4 and TRBJ2-7; D unclear. The CDR3 sequence is 13 residues long. With 5 bases removed from V and 2 bases from J, the gap between germline ends came to 10 bases. CDR3 nucleotide sequence: TGTGCCAGCAGTCGGTGGAAAACCTACGAGCAGTACTTC. This gives the protein CASSRWKTYEQYF.

This clonotype was recorded a few times. This chain uses TRBV5-6 with TRBJ2-1; 8 nucleotides agree with TRBD2. CDR1 is SGHDT, CDR2 YYEEEE, per germline. Trimming at V came to 4 bases and at J to 7 bases, leaving 10 bases not matched to a gene. There are 15 residues in the CDR3. CDR3 sequence (DNA): TGTGCCAGCAGCCGGAAGACTAGCGCCCGTAATGAGCAGTTCTTC. Its protein is CASSRKTSARNEQFF.

This clonotype was counted many times. The genes are TRBV12-5 and TRBJ2-3, with 10 bases matching TRBD2. Germline CDR1 LGHNT, CDR2 FRNRAP. The CDR3 covers 14 residues. With 6 bases clipped from V and 5 bases from J, the junction kept 5 bases outside the gene matches. CDR3: CASGPTSGEDTQYF. The CDR3 nucleotides are TGTGCTAGTGGACCCACTAGCGGGGAAGATACGCAGTATTTT.

This clonotype has ten or more counts. The genes are TRBV19 and TRBJ2-1; 10 bases are shared with TRBD2. The germline V gene has CDR1 LNHDA and CDR2 SQIVND (reference sequence). Germline trimming cut 5 bases from V and 5 bases from J; bases unmatched to any gene: 6. The CDR3 contains 15 residues. The CDR3 nucleotides read TGTGCCAGTAGTTTATCAGCGGGAGGGCACAATGAGCAGTTCTTC. Its protein product is CASSLSAGGHNEQFF. The full variable domain, in which reference TRBV19 and TRBJ2-1 provide the parts outside the CDR3, is DGGITQSPKYLFRKEGQNVTLSCEQNLNHDAMYWYRQDPGQGLRLIYYSQIVNDFQKGDIAEGYSVSREKKESFPLTVTSAQKNPTAFYLCASSLSAGGHNEQFFGPGTRLTVL.

This clonotype was detected ten times or more. The rearrangement uses TRBV12-3 or TRBV12-4 and TRBJ1-4; the D gene is possibly TRBD1 (5 bases). This CDR3 region has 14 residues. Trimming cost V 4 bases and J 7 bases, with 13 bases left between them. The CDR3 is CASSSKGTREKLFF. CDR3 coding DNA: TGTGCCAGCAGTTCGAAGGGGACGCGTGAAAAACTGTTTTTT.

This clonotype was picked up many times. The chain couples TRBV7-8 to TRBJ1-1; D is unclear. The CDR3 covers 11 residues. Germline V gives CDR1 SGHVS, CDR2 FQNEAQ. The DNA of the CDR3 is TGTGTTTCGGGAGGAAACACTGAAGCTTTCTTT. It specifies CVSGGNTEAFF.

This clonotype was seen at least ten times. This sequence joins TRBV5-1 and TRBJ1-1, with a tentative D call TRBD1 (5 bases). This CDR3 has 12 residues. Per germline, CDR1 SGHRS and CDR2 YFSETQ. The germline V and J ends were trimmed by 2 bases and 7 bases, with 9 bases remaining between them. CDR3 protein: CASSFGDHEAFF. Here the CDR3 DNA reads TGCGCCAGCAGCTTTGGGGACCATGAAGCTTTCTTT.

This clonotype was seen repeatedly, ten times or more. The V and J genes are TRBV6-1 and TRBJ1-5; 9 bases fit TRBD1. V gave up 5 bases and J gave up 6 bases; unmatched junction bases: 5. Looked up from germline, CDR1 is MNHNS and CDR2 is SASEGT. The CDR3 extends over 14 amino acids. CDR3 nucleotide sequence: TGTGCCAGCAGTCCTACAGGGGGCGGTCAGCCCCAGCATTTT. This gives the protein CASSPTGGGQPQHF.

This clonotype was detected many times. The rearrangement links TRBV30 to TRBJ2-1; TRBD2 matches at 8 bases. The CDR3 has 14 amino acids. V was clipped by 2 bases and J by 9 bases; unmatched bases: 9. The germline V gene encodes CDR1 GTSNPN and CDR2 SVGIG (reference sequence). The CDR3 region has the DNA TGTGCCTGGAGTCTTGGGACTAGTTCCGTTGAGCAGTTCTTC. It translates to CAWSLGTSSVEQFF.

This clonotype appeared many times. The chain joins TRBV12-3 or TRBV12-4 to TRBJ2-2; 10 nucleotides agree with TRBD2. Trimming removed 9 bases from V and 1 base from J; junction bases left unmatched: 14. The CDR3 contains 18 residues. The CDR3 here is CASHSALAGEVNTGELFF. The CDR3 region has the DNA TGTGCCAGTCACTCCGCCCTAGCGGGAGAGGTGAACACCGGGGAGCTGTTTTTT.

The sample holds many counts of this clonotype. The chain uses TRBV12-3 or TRBV12-4 and TRBJ2-5; 9 nucleotides agree with TRBD2. The CDR3 is 13 amino acids. Trimming at V came to 8 bases and at J to 2 bases, leaving 3 bases not matched to a gene. The CDR3 coding sequence is TGTGCCAGCCGTAGCGGGAGACAAGAGACCCAGTACTTC. Translation gives CASRSGRQETQYF.

The table lists this clonotype with many counts. The chain links TRBV3-1 to TRBJ2-7; 7 nucleotides align to TRBD1. From germline, CDR1 is LGHDT and CDR2 YNNKEL (reference sequence). The CDR3 consists of 15 residues. Unmatched junction bases numbered 6, after V lost 4 bases and J lost 0 bases. The CDR3 DNA sequence: TGTGCCAGCAGCCCCAGGGGGAGCGCCTCCTACGAGCAGTACTTC. Translated, it gives CASSPRGSASYEQYF.

The rearrangement joins TRBV5-1 to TRBJ1-4, with D hard to call. This CDR3 contains 14 residues. Germline-derived CDR1 and CDR2 are SGHRS and YFSETQ. Between the trimmed V and J ends, which lost 4 bases and 0 bases, there was a span of 7 bases. CDR3 in amino acids: CASSPSPTNEKLFF. The CDR3 bases are TGCGCCAGCAGCCCGAGCCCAACTAATGAAAAACTGTTTTTT.

This rearrangement joins TRBV5-4 to TRBJ2-7; the match to TRBD2 covers 13 bases. CDR3 size: 16 residues. Germline values: CDR1 SGHNT, CDR2 YYREEE (reference sequence). J was trimmed by 5 bases and V by 4 bases; bases with no gene match: 9. CDR3 amino acids: CASSDGRLAGGHEQYF. CDR3 sequence (DNA): TGTGCCAGCAGCGACGGAAGACTAGCGGGAGGTCACGAGCAGTACTTC.

There are many counts of this clonotype. J is TRBJ2-7 and V is TRBV10-3; a possible D gene is TRBD2 (6 bases). The V and J ends lost 6 bases and 1 base respectively, with 16 bases between them. The CDR3 spans 15 residues. The germline V gene encodes CDR1 ENHRY and CDR2 SYGVKD. The CDR3 loop is CAIRRVVSGSYEQYF. The CDR3 DNA reads TGTGCCATCAGGCGAGTGGTTAGCGGTTCCTACGAGCAGTACTTC.

Ten or more counts support this clonotype. CDR3 sequence: CASSSPNLQYF. DNA for the CDR3: TGTGCCAGCAGTTCGCCAAACCTACAGTACTTC. V is TRBV6-6 and J is TRBJ2-7; D uncertain. Germline CDR1 is MNHNY and CDR2 is SVGAGI (reference sequence). Trimming pared 4 bases from V and 10 bases from J, leaving 11 bases between. The CDR3 is made up of 11 amino acids.

The V gene is TRBV20-1, the J gene TRBJ2-1; the match to TRBD1 covers 11 bases. Trimming took 6 bases from V and 9 from J; bases not matched to a gene: 7. Germline V gene sequence: CDR1 DFQATT, CDR2 SNEGSKA (reference sequence). The CDR3 has 13 amino acids. The CDR3 nucleotides read TGCAGTGCGATCGGACAGGGGGCGATTGAGCAGTTCTTC. Its translation: CSAIGQGAIEQFF.

This clonotype was detected many times. The rearrangement uses TRBV7-8 and TRBJ2-5; D is possibly TRBD2 (5 bases). The CDR3 has 15 amino acids. Germline CDR1 and CDR2: SGHVS and FQNEAQ. Trimming took 2 bases from V and 1 from J, leaving 11 bases between them. The CDR3 coding sequence is TGTGCCAGCAGCTTATCGGAAGCGGCCCAAGAGACCCAGTACTTC. Translation: CASSLSEAAQETQYF.

There are a few counts of this clonotype. This rearrangement joins TRBV7-9 to TRBJ2-7; the D gene is possibly TRBD2 (5 bases). The germline CDR1 and CDR2 sequences are SEHNR and FQNEAQ (reference sequence). The CDR3 has 13 residues. V was pared by 4 bases and J by 5 bases, with 12 bases between. This chain's CDR3 is CASSSGNPHEQYF. DNA of the CDR3: TGTGCCAGCAGCTCCGGGAATCCCCACGAGCAGTACTTC.

This chain connects TRBV10-3 to TRBJ2-1; the D gene is possibly TRBD2 (6 bases). From germline, CDR1 is ENHRY and CDR2 SYGVKD. The CDR3 contains 14 residues. The ends were cut back, 1 base at V and 3 bases at J, with 7 bases in the middle. In DNA form, the CDR3 reads TGTGCCATCAGTGAGTTCGGGGGCTACAATGAGCAGTTCTTC. This gives the protein CAISEFGGYNEQFF.

This clonotype was detected ten times or more. The genes are TRBV7-3 and TRBJ2-7; D not resolved. The CDR3 extends over 15 amino acids. Trimming took off 1 base at V and 0 bases at J, with 10 bases between the two ends. CDR1 is SGHTA, CDR2 FQGTGA, per germline. DNA of the CDR3: TGTGCCAGCAGCTTAAACGGTCGGAGCTCCTACGAGCAGTACTTC. Its protein is CASSLNGRSSYEQYF.

This clonotype was seen repeatedly, ten times or more. The gene calls are TRBV29-1 and TRBJ2-1; D is possibly TRBD1 (8 bases). Germline V gene lookup returns CDR1 SQVTM and CDR2 ANQGSEA. V lost 6 bases and J lost 4, with 19 bases in between. CDR3 length equals 15 residues. This CDR3 reads CSVDREASGYNEQFF. The CDR3 DNA follows: TGCAGCGTGGACAGGGAGGCTAGCGGTTACAATGAGCAGTTCTTC.

This clonotype has at least ten counts. This rearrangement joins TRBV27 to TRBJ2-1, with 14 bases that match TRBD2. From germline, CDR1 is MNHEY and CDR2 SMNVEV (reference sequence). The V segment lost 11 bases and the J segment 8 bases; nucleotides outside the gene matches: 8. The CDR3 consists of 14 residues. CDR3 nucleotide sequence: TGTGCCTCCTTCGGGACTAGCGGGAGTTATGAGCAGTTCTTC. It specifies CASFGTSGSYEQFF.

The table lists this clonotype with many counts. The junction shows a germline mismatch at one end, possibly a read error. The chain recombines TRBV7-7 with TRBJ2-1, with 9 bases fitting TRBD2. Germline CDR1 is SSHAT and CDR2 is FNYEAQ (reference sequence). CDR3 length equals 16 residues. CDR3 DNA: TGTGCTAGCAGCTTCCACGTAGCGGGAGATAGCAATGAGCAGTTCTTC. Its protein is CASSFHVAGDSNEQFF.

This clonotype occurred many times. This chain links TRBV10-2 with TRBJ2-7; possibly TRBD2 for D (5 bases). CDR1 WSHSY and CDR2 SAAADI come from the germline V gene. The CDR3 has 15 residues. Trimming cost V 0 bases and J 4 bases, with 13 bases left between them. This chain's CDR3 is CASSESVGAGYEQYF. Written as DNA, the CDR3 is TGCGCCAGCAGTGAGTCCGTGGGAGCCGGTTACGAGCAGTACTTC.

This clonotype has a count of ten or more. The chain recombines TRBV7-9 with TRBJ2-1; TRBD2 is a possible D gene (6 bases). V was cut by 5 bases and J by 5 bases, with 10 bases left in between. The CDR3 has 13 residues. The germline V gene encodes CDR1 SEHNR and CDR2 FQNEAQ (reference sequence). The CDR3 is CASSPPGDNEQFF. For the CDR3, the DNA is TGTGCCAGCAGCCCTCCGGGGGACAATGAGCAGTTCTTC. The full variable domain, completed using reference TRBV7-9 and TRBJ2-1, is DTGVSQNPRHKITKRGQNVTFRCDPISEHNRLYWYRQTLGQGPEFLTYFQNEAQLEKSRLLSDRFSAERPKGSFSTLEIQRTEQGDSAMYLCASSPPGDNEQFFGPGTRLTVL.

The rearrangement joins TRBV7-9 to TRBJ2-1; D gene unclear. The V and J ends lost 5 bases and 0 bases respectively, with 8 bases between them. CDR3 length equals 14 residues. Germline V gene data show CDR1 as SEHNR and CDR2 as FQNEAQ (reference sequence). The CDR3 DNA is TGTGCCAGCAGCCTAAGGGACTCCTACAATGAGCAGTTCTTC. Translating it yields CASSLRDSYNEQFF.